These 15 T cell receptor beta chains came from one sample sequenced in a study of shared clonotypes between healthy human individuals. Libraries were prepared by immunoSEQ multiplex PCR; TCRdb keeps only in-frame clonotypes and omits some of them. The sample gives roughly 2 million clones, 90% to 95% of which show up once; more than 0.1% is in the top ten. Source material: naive CD4+ T cells sorted from blood. The subset denotes: CD45RA+ positively selected. Receptor source: a man between 18 and 29 years old in good health.

The rearrangement links TRBV5-1 to TRBJ1-2, with 7 bases matching TRBD1. V lost 2 bases to trimming and J lost 5 bases; unmatched junction nucleotides: 6. Germline V gives CDR1 SGHRS, CDR2 YFSETQ. This CDR3 region has 14 residues. In DNA, the CDR3 is TGCGCCAGCAGCTTACCCTTACAGGGGTATGGCTACACCTTC. Residues: CASSLPLQGYGYTF.

Points on this clone: This same CDR3 is encoded by further DNA sequences in the sample. The chain recombines TRBV11-2 with TRBJ2-5; D is possibly TRBD2 (6 bases). Trimming stripped 5 bases from V and 2 bases from J, with 9 bases between. There are 13 residues in the CDR3. Germline V gene data show CDR1 as SGHAT and CDR2 as FQNNGV. In DNA, the CDR3 is TGTGCCAGCAGCCCAGGACTACAAGAGACCCAGTACTTC. The encoded protein is CASSPGLQETQYF.

The table lists this clone with a count of one. The chain recombines TRBV5-6 with TRBJ1-2; 7 bases are shared with TRBD1. Germline V gives CDR1 SGHDT, CDR2 YYEEEE. The V and J ends lost 4 bases and 1 base, in that order; junction bases with no gene match: 7. This CDR3 region has 15 residues. In DNA form, the CDR3 reads TGTGCCAGCAGCAGAAACAGGGGATATAACTATGGCTACACCTTC. Residues: CASSRNRGYNYGYTF.

The chain links TRBV28 to TRBJ1-5; D gene ambiguous. Trimming shortened V by 6 bases and J by 3 bases, and 9 bases separated the two germline ends. The CDR3 is 13 amino acids. Germline V gene lookup returns CDR1 MDHEN and CDR2 SYDVKM. CDR3 in DNA: TGTGCCAGCAGCCCAGGCTTCAATCAGCCCCAGCATTTT. Amino acids: CASSPGFNQPQHF.

In DNA form, the CDR3 reads TGTGCCAGCAGTTACGCGGGAGGGCCTGGGGTAAATGAGCAGTTCTTC. It translates to CASSYAGGPGVNEQFF. V is TRBV6-5 and J is TRBJ2-1; 9 positions agree with TRBD2. Germline CDR1 reads MNHEY; CDR2 reads SVGAGI. CDR3 length: 16 residues. The trim removed 2 bases at V and 7 bases at J, leaving 9 bases unmatched.

Of note for this clone: The junction does not match germline at one end; this may be a read error. The CDR3 loop is CASSQDSGRAIF. CDR3 in DNA: TGCGCCAGCAGCCAAGATTCTGGCAGGGCAATCTTT. V is TRBV4-1 and J is TRBJ1-1; tentative D call: TRBD1 (5 bases). This CDR3 is built from 12 residues. Germline values: CDR1 MGHRA, CDR2 YSYEKL.

The chain recombines TRBV6-6 with TRBJ2-2, with D maybe TRBD1 (6 bases). The CDR3 spans 14 residues. Germline V gene lookup returns CDR1 MNHNY and CDR2 SVGAGI (reference sequence). Trimming pared 8 bases from V and 4 bases from J, leaving 14 bases between. The CDR3 DNA reads as TGTGCCAGCGGATATACAGGGACCACCGGGGAGCTGTTTTTT. This encodes CASGYTGTTGELFF.

The CDR3 is CASSPNAGDGYTF. In nucleotides, the CDR3 is TGTGCCAGCTCACCGAACGCGGGGGATGGCTACACCTTC. The rearrangement links TRBV18 to TRBJ1-2; D is perhaps TRBD1 (5 bases). Germline V gene sequence: CDR1 KGHSH, CDR2 LQKENI. CDR3 length equals 13 residues. With 3 bases removed from V and 6 bases from J, the gap between germline ends came to 11 bases.

This clone appeared once. The chain carries TRBV5-1 and TRBJ2-3; TRBD2 matches at 11 bases. Trimming at V came to 5 bases and at J to 1 base, leaving 0 bases not matched to a gene. The CDR3 extends over 14 amino acids. Germline V gene data show CDR1 as SGHRS and CDR2 as YFSETQ. This CDR3 reads CASRTSGGTDTQYF. CDR3 nucleotide sequence: TGCGCCAGCAGGACTAGCGGGGGCACAGATACGCAGTATTTT.

V and J are TRBV28 and TRBJ1-2; tentative D call: TRBD1 (5 bases). The germline CDR1 and CDR2 sequences are MDHEN and SYDVKM. The CDR3 has 16 residues. The V end was cut by 6 bases, the J end by 0 bases, with 17 bases between. CDR3: CASRWQGAPSNYGYTF. CDR3 sequence (DNA): TGTGCCAGCAGGTGGCAGGGAGCACCTTCTAACTATGGCTACACCTTC.

The chain carries TRBV2 and TRBJ2-1; the D gene is possibly TRBD2 (6 bases). Germline values: CDR1 SNHLY, CDR2 FYNNEI. Trimming took 7 bases from V and 4 from J, leaving 11 bases between them. CDR3 size: 13 residues. CDR3 coding DNA: TGTGCCAGCACATCCGGGACTTACAATGAGCAGTTCTTC. The encoded protein is CASTSGTYNEQFF.

About this clone: At one of its ends the junction is not consistent with the germline gene, which may arise from a read error. The chain uses TRBV7-7 and TRBJ2-1, with 12 bases fitting TRBD2. CDR3 length: 16 amino acids. Germline V CDR1 and CDR2: SSHAT, FNYEAQ (reference sequence). The CDR3 DNA follows: TGTGCTAGCAGCCTCTTAGGACTAGCGGGATCCAATGAGCAGTTCTTC. It yields the protein CASSLLGLAGSNEQFF. The full variable domain, its missing parts supplied by reference TRBV7-7 and TRBJ2-1, is GAGVSQSPRYKVTKRGQDVTLRCDPISSHATLYWYQQALGQGPEFLTYFNYEAQPDKSGLPSDRFSAERPEGSISTLTIQRTEQRDSAMYRCASSLLGLAGSNEQFFGPGTRLTVL.

The rearrangement uses TRBV5-1 and TRBJ2-6; no definite D call. This CDR3 has 13 amino acids. Trimming removed 7 bases from V and 0 bases from J, with 5 bases in between. Germline V gene sequence: CDR1 SGHRS, CDR2 YFSETQ. CDR3 region: CASGNSGANVLTF. The CDR3 nucleotides are TGCGCCAGCGGGAACTCTGGGGCCAACGTCCTGACTTTC.

The DNA for the CDR3 is TGTGCCAGCAGCTTCGAGAAGCGGGGGGGCTTCACAGATACGCAGTATTTT. This gives the protein CASSFEKRGGFTDTQYF. V and J are TRBV7-9 and TRBJ2-3; 10 bases fit TRBD2. The CDR3 is 17 residues long. The V gene's germline CDR1 is SEHNR and CDR2 FQNEAQ (reference sequence). V gave up 3 bases and J gave up 2 bases; unmatched junction bases: 8.

The J gene is TRBJ1-1, the V gene TRBV5-7; D not certain. TRBV5-7 qualifies as an ORF whose function is uncertain. The CDR3 totals 12 residues. Trimming stripped 5 bases from V and 1 base from J, with 6 bases between. The CDR3 loop reads CASRSTNTEAFF. As DNA, the CDR3 is TGTGCCAGCAGGTCCACGAACACTGAAGCTTTCTTT.